In this sample, the clone carrying this TCR beta chain turned up once. The data originate from a study of cytomegalovirus exposure and HLA in healthy donors. The ends lost 8 bases at V and 7 bases at J; junction bases unmatched: 9. CDR1 and CDR2 from the germline V gene are MNHEY and SMNVEV (reference sequence). CDR3 size: 13 residues. The repertoire was sequenced with immunoSEQ multiplex PCR; TCRdb's copy has only in-frame clones and lacks some. The sample includes a few hundred thousand clones, around 87% of them seen just once. The sequence came from a woman between 18 and 29 years old in good health and CMV-seronegative. The sample comprised PBMCs. V is TRBV27 and J is TRBJ2-3, with 7 bases identical to TRBD2. The CDR3 bases are TGTGCCAGCCAGAGCGGGGAGGGATATACGCAGTATTTT. Its translation is CASQSGEGYTQYF.